Presented here are 31 T cell receptor beta chains from one specimen sequenced in a study of T cell responses to AZD1222 COVID-19 vaccine. Produced via immunoSEQ multiplex PCR; TCRdb's table is partial and in-frame only. Here the sample spans roughly 100,000 clones, 70% to 90% being singletons. Sample: peripheral blood, taken 28 days after the second AZD1222 dose. Receptor source: an adult who received the AZD1222 COVID-19 vaccine.

The chain employs TRBV28 and TRBJ1-1; 9 nucleotides align to TRBD1. Germline values: CDR1 MDHEN, CDR2 SYDVKM. The CDR3 is 15 residues long. The trim removed 5 bases at V and 4 bases at J, leaving 8 bases unmatched. The CDR3 protein is CASSTWTGASTEAFF. The DNA for the CDR3 is TGTGCCAGCAGTACCTGGACAGGGGCGAGCACTGAAGCTTTCTTT.

CDR3 nucleotides: TGCGCCAGCAGCCAAGAAGGGACGGCTTACCGCAATCAGCCCCAGCATTTT. Its translation is CASSQEGTAYRNQPQHF. The rearrangement joins TRBV4-1 to TRBJ1-5; possible D gene TRBD1, 5 bases. Germline lookup yields CDR1 MGHRA and CDR2 YSYEKL. V lost 0 bases and J lost 2, with 14 bases in between. The CDR3 has 17 residues.

The chain joins TRBV7-3 to TRBJ2-3; D not resolved. With 1 base removed from V and 1 base from J, the gap between germline ends came to 6 bases. CDR1 SGHTA and CDR2 FQGTGA come from the germline V gene. This CDR3 is 14 amino acids long. The CDR3 DNA reads as TGTGCCAGCAGCTTAAGGGCCGGCACAGATACGCAGTATTTT. Its protein is CASSLRAGTDTQYF.

The chain joins TRBV6-5 to TRBJ2-5, with TRBD2 identical over 7 bases. CDR1 is MNHEY, CDR2 SVGAGI, per germline. V trimming: 5 bases; J trimming: 3 bases; junction bases outside the gene matches: 6. The CDR3 contains 14 residues. This CDR3 reads CASSRDGRKETQYF. CDR3 DNA: TGTGCCAGCAGTCGCGACGGGAGGAAAGAGACCCAGTACTTC.

V gene TRBV7-9 combines with J gene TRBJ2-3, with 11 bases identical to TRBD2. CDR1 is SEHNR and CDR2 is FQNEAQ in the germline V gene (reference sequence). Germline trimming cut 3 bases from V and 0 bases from J; bases unmatched to any gene: 8. CDR3 length: 18 amino acids. CDR3 in amino acids: CASSFPLAGEGSTDTQYF. Here the CDR3 DNA reads TGTGCCAGCAGCTTCCCACTAGCGGGAGAAGGGAGCACAGATACGCAGTATTTT.

The gene calls are TRBV4-3 and TRBJ2-7, with a tentative D call TRBD2 (5 bases). This CDR3 spans 15 amino acids. Germline CDR1 LGHNA, CDR2 YSLEER. Trimming stripped 0 bases from V and 7 bases from J, with 16 bases between. The CDR3 DNA is TGCGCCAGCAGCCAAGAAGTGACTACTCCTCGGGAGCAGTACTTC. As protein: CASSQEVTTPREQYF.

The chain is built from TRBV5-8 and TRBJ1-5; TRBD1 agrees at 7 bases. Germline-derived CDR1 and CDR2 are SGHTS and YDEGEE. Germline trimming cut 3 bases from V and 4 bases from J; bases unmatched to any gene: 4. The CDR3 is 14 residues long. The CDR3 spells CASSWDSWNQPQHF. CDR3 sequence (DNA): TGTGCCAGCAGCTGGGACAGTTGGAATCAGCCCCAGCATTTT.

CDR3 DNA sequence: TGTGCCAGCAGCTTAGGTCGAACAGGTCAATATGGCTACACCTTC. Translation gives CASSLGRTGQYGYTF. The chain is built from TRBV7-2 and TRBJ1-2; possibly TRBD1 for D (5 bases). The CDR3 contains 15 residues. Germline assignment: CDR1 SGHTA and CDR2 FQGNSA. Between the trimmed V and J ends, which lost 1 base and 5 bases, there was a span of 14 bases.

This sequence joins TRBV5-1 and TRBJ2-3, with D possibly matching TRBD2 (5 bases). The germline V gene has CDR1 SGHRS and CDR2 YFSETQ. Trimming pared 0 bases from V and 4 bases from J, leaving 9 bases between. This CDR3 has 14 amino acids. The CDR3 nucleotides read TGCGCCAGCAGCTTGGAGGCTAGCTCAGATACGCAGTATTTT. It yields the protein CASSLEASSDTQYF.

The chain carries TRBV2 and TRBJ2-7; D uncertain. The CDR3 contains 12 residues. Deletions cut 1 base from V and 9 bases from J, with 10 bases between. Germline V gives CDR1 SNHLY, CDR2 FYNNEI. CDR3 nucleotide sequence: TGTGCCAGCAGTGAAGTCTGGTCAAGGCAGTACTTC. Amino acid sequence: CASSEVWSRQYF.

This chain links TRBV9 with TRBJ1-5; a weak D match, TRBD1 (6 bases). V was pared by 3 bases and J by 2 bases, with 27 bases between. The CDR3 runs 20 residues. The V gene's germline CDR1 is SGDLS and CDR2 YYNGEE. Here the CDR3 DNA reads TGTGCCAGCAGCGAAAACAACAGGGAAGGGTTAAGATATTGCAATCAGCCCCAGCATTTT. Translating it yields CASSENNREGLRYCNQPQHF.

J is TRBJ2-6 and V is TRBV27; D gene ambiguous. The CDR3 loop spans 15 amino acids. CDR1 is MNHEY, CDR2 SMNVEV, per germline (reference sequence). V was cut by 3 bases and J by 1 base, with 7 bases left in between. CDR3 coding DNA: TGTGCCAGCAGTTTGATGGCTTCTGGGGCCAACGTCCTGACTTTC. It specifies CASSLMASGANVLTF.

The rearrangement uses TRBV4-1 and TRBJ1-2; D is unclear. The CDR3 has 14 amino acids. Germline CDR1 and CDR2: MGHRA and YSYEKL. V shed 0 bases and J shed 4 bases, with 9 bases lying between them. The CDR3 here is CASSQDNGGYGYTF. The CDR3 DNA reads as TGCGCCAGCAGCCAAGATAATGGCGGCTATGGCTACACCTTC.

V gene TRBV30 combines with J gene TRBJ2-1; 9 bases fit TRBD1. The germline V gene encodes CDR1 GTSNPN and CDR2 SVGIG (reference sequence). CDR3 length: 14 amino acids. The J segment lost 4 bases and the V segment lost 3 bases, leaving 4 bases of the junction unmatched. Here the CDR3 DNA reads TGTGCCTGGAGGGGGGACAGGGTTTACAATGAGCAGTTCTTC. This translates into CAWRGDRVYNEQFF.

This chain connects TRBV9 to TRBJ2-1; 7 bases fit TRBD1. Germline lookup yields CDR1 SGDLS and CDR2 YYNGEE. This CDR3 has 15 amino acids. V shed 0 bases and J 4 bases; nucleotides not matched to a gene: 4. CDR3 residues: CASSVVTGWYNEQFF. DNA for the CDR3: TGTGCCAGCAGCGTAGTGACAGGGTGGTACAATGAGCAGTTCTTC.

The rearrangement joins TRBV5-1 to TRBJ2-1; D remains unclear. This CDR3 has 13 amino acids. Germline CDR1 is SGHRS and CDR2 is YFSETQ. Trimming removed 2 bases from V and 9 bases from J, with 12 bases in between. The CDR3 coding sequence is TGCGCCAGCAGCTTATCCTTGACCACTGAGCAGTTCTTC. Translation gives CASSLSLTTEQFF.

This clone was seen a few times. This sequence joins TRBV7-8 and TRBJ1-4; 11 bases fit TRBD1. The CDR3 loop spans 15 amino acids. Germline CDR1 reads SGHVS; CDR2 reads FQNEAQ. The J segment lost 7 bases and the V segment lost 4 bases, leaving 5 bases of the junction unmatched. The CDR3 protein is CASSSAGTGGEKLFF. In DNA form, the CDR3 reads TGTGCCAGCAGCTCCGCCGGGACAGGGGGTGAAAAACTGTTTTTT.

The CDR3 DNA follows: TGTGCCAGTAGTATCGGCCGGGGGGAGCGGCCCCAGCATTTT. Its translation is CASSIGRGERPQHF. The chain links TRBV19 to TRBJ1-5; D may be TRBD1 (5 bases). V was clipped by 3 bases and J by 9 bases, with 15 bases between them. In germline, CDR1 is LNHDA, CDR2 SQIVND (reference sequence). The length of the CDR3 is 14 residues.

The chain couples TRBV16 to TRBJ1-2; D is uncertain. The CDR3 loop spans 15 amino acids. Germline CDR1 reads KGHSY; CDR2 reads FQNENV. V was clipped by 0 bases and J by 0 bases, with 8 bases between them. The CDR3 reads CASSQSANSNYGYTF. CDR3 nucleotide sequence: TGTGCCAGCAGCCAATCCGCCAACTCTAACTATGGCTACACCTTC.

The sample holds a few counts of this clone. The chain has TRBV28 and TRBJ1-4; possibly TRBD1 for D (5 bases). Germline CDR1 MDHEN, CDR2 SYDVKM. This CDR3 is 14 amino acids long. Trimming stripped 9 bases from V and 4 bases from J, with 15 bases between. CDR3 region: CASQSGLLNEKLFF. The DNA for the CDR3 is TGTGCCAGTCAATCAGGGCTGCTTAATGAAAAACTGTTTTTT.

The V gene is TRBV7-2, the J gene TRBJ2-1; 8 bases match TRBD2. The germline gives CDR1 SGHTA, CDR2 FQGNSA. J was trimmed by 8 bases and V by 0 bases; bases with no gene match: 9. The CDR3 loop spans 16 amino acids. CDR3 bases: TGTGCCAGCAGCTTAGCCGGAAGGACTAGCCGGTATGAGCAGTTCTTC. It codes for CASSLAGRTSRYEQFF.

The V gene is TRBV27, the J gene TRBJ2-3; no clear D. CDR3 length: 18 residues. The ends were cut back, 11 bases at V and 0 bases at J, with 27 bases in the middle. Per the germline V gene, CDR1 is MNHEY and CDR2 is SMNVEV (reference sequence). DNA of the CDR3: TGTGCCTCCCACCGGGTAACTAACTGGGGTGAAAGCACAGATACGCAGTATTTT. Its translation is CASHRVTNWGESTDTQYF.

In this sample, this clone turned up a few times. The rearrangement joins TRBV5-4 to TRBJ1-2, with 9 nucleotides matching TRBD1. Germline lookup yields CDR1 SGHNT and CDR2 YYREEE (reference sequence). V dropped 4 bases and J dropped 5; count of bases not matched to a gene: 3. This CDR3 has 13 residues. The CDR3 DNA follows: TGTGCCAGCAGCACGGACAGGGGTTATGGCTACACCTTC. This gives the protein CASSTDRGYGYTF.

The count of this clone is one. The chain joins TRBV15 to TRBJ1-4; 8 bases line up with TRBD1. The CDR3 runs 14 residues. After removal of 5 bases from V and 8 bases from J, the junction contained 7 bases not matched to a gene. From germline, CDR1 is LNHNV and CDR2 YYDKDF (reference sequence). For the CDR3, the DNA is TGTGCCACCAGCGGACTGACAGGGGCCGAAAAACTGTTTTTT. Its protein product is CATSGLTGAEKLFF.

This clone occurred a few times. The V and J genes are TRBV29-1 and TRBJ1-5; 9 positions match TRBD1. V lost 4 bases to trimming and J lost 5 bases; unmatched junction nucleotides: 6. Germline-derived CDR1 and CDR2 are SQVTM and ANQGSEA. This CDR3 spans 14 amino acids. The CDR3 reads CSVATGGWDQPQHF. For the CDR3, the DNA is TGCAGCGTTGCGACAGGGGGTTGGGATCAGCCCCAGCATTTT. Drawing the rest from reference TRBV29-1 and TRBJ1-5, the complete variable domain is SAVISQKPSRDICQRGTSLTIQCQVDSQVTMMFWYRQQPGQSLTLIATANQGSEATYESGFVIDKFPISRPNLTFSTLTVSNMSPEDSSIYLCSVATGGWDQPQHFGDGTRLSIL.

This chain links TRBV28 with TRBJ1-1, with 7 bases matching TRBD1. Germline V gene lookup returns CDR1 MDHEN and CDR2 SYDVKM. Trimming cost V 7 bases and J 6 bases; bases outside gene matches: 5. The CDR3 has 12 residues. The CDR3 is CASNTGVPEAFF. The DNA of the CDR3 is TGTGCCAGCAATACAGGGGTCCCTGAAGCTTTCTTT.

V usage is TRBV5-8 and J usage is TRBJ1-3; D gene uncertain. The CDR3 runs to 15 residues. V gave up 2 bases and J gave up 0 bases, with 9 bases separating them. Germline V gene sequence: CDR1 SGHTS, CDR2 YDEGEE. The chain's CDR3 is CASSFGRSSGNTIYF. The CDR3 bases are TGTGCCAGCAGCTTCGGCAGGAGCTCTGGAAACACCATATATTTT.

This chain connects TRBV5-6 to TRBJ2-1, with D perhaps matching TRBD2 (6 bases). CDR1 SGHDT and CDR2 YYEEEE come from the germline V gene. The CDR3 runs 15 residues. Trimming took 4 bases from V and 5 from J, leaving 16 bases between them. DNA of the CDR3: TGTGCCAGCAGCAGCGCGGGACTCGGCCACAATGAGCAGTTCTTC. This sequence encodes CASSSAGLGHNEQFF.

The genes are TRBV9 and TRBJ1-2; D possibly corresponds to TRBD1 (5 bases). CDR1 is SGDLS, CDR2 YYNGEE, per germline. V lost 0 bases, J lost 5 bases, and 11 bases lay in between. This CDR3 is built from 14 residues. DNA of the CDR3: TGTGCCAGCAGCGTAGGGGACGGACTTTATGGCTACACCTTC. Its translation is CASSVGDGLYGYTF.

The V and J genes are TRBV7-9 and TRBJ1-1; D is uncertain. Germline assignment: CDR1 SEHNR and CDR2 FQNEAQ (reference sequence). V dropped 1 base and J dropped 6 bases, with 9 bases sitting between them. The CDR3 is 13 amino acids. CDR3 protein: CASSLGTFAEAFF. The CDR3 nucleotides read TGTGCCAGCAGCTTAGGTACCTTCGCTGAAGCTTTCTTT.

The chain is built from TRBV18 and TRBJ1-5, with D possibly being TRBD1 (6 bases). Deletions cut 3 bases from V and 5 bases from J, with 11 bases between. The CDR3 contains 14 residues. Germline CDR1 KGHSH, CDR2 LQKENI. The CDR3 sequence: CASSPTGKDQPQHF. In DNA form, the CDR3 reads TGTGCCAGCTCACCCACAGGGAAAGATCAGCCCCAGCATTTT.